One sample yielded the 5 T cell receptor beta chains listed below, sequenced in a study of tumor and adjacent non-tumor tissue in lung cancer. The library came from three nested PCR rounds adapted from ARM-PCR protocols. One entry per CDR3 protein, called by TCRdb with MiXCR from the multiplex PCR reads. The sample contains approximately 79,000 distinct CDR3 sequences, more than 60% of which appear only once. No cell sorting was done before RNA was extracted from the tissue. The sample consisted of lung tumor tissue. The receptors here all came from a man between 65 and 79 years old with non-small cell lung cancer.

At least ten counts were recorded for this clonotype. The chain uses TRBV10-2 and TRBJ2-2; D gene ambiguous. The CDR3 covers 13 residues. V was clipped by 4 bases and J by 3 bases, with 6 bases between them. Germline assignment: CDR1 WSHSY and CDR2 SAAADI. The CDR3 DNA reads as TGCGCCAGCAGTGGTCTGCACACCGGGGAGCTGTTTTTT. Translated, it gives CASSGLHTGELFF.

A word on this clonotype: The junction differs from germline at one of its ends, possibly a read error. The J gene is TRBJ2-7, the V gene TRBV4-2, with D hard to call. Germline V CDR1 and CDR2: LGHNA, YNFKEQ. The CDR3 totals 13 residues. The CDR3 bases are TGTGCCAGTAGCCAAGATGACGCCTACGAGCAGTACTTC. Its translation: CASSQDDAYEQYF.

For this clonotype: The junction shows a germline mismatch at one end, possibly a read error. The rearrangement joins TRBV9 to TRBJ1-4; D is unclear. CDR3 size: 16 residues. The germline gives CDR1 SGDLS, CDR2 YYNGEE. The CDR3 coding sequence is TGTACCAGCAGCGTAGTGGCCGGGGAATCTAATGAAAAACTGTTTTTT. This translates into CTSSVVAGESNEKLFF. The complete variable domain, with remaining parts taken from reference TRBV9 and TRBJ1-4, reads DSGVTQTPKHLITATGQRVTLRCSPRSGDLSVYWYQQSLDQGLQFLIQYYNGEERAKGNILERFSAQQFPDLHSELNLSSLELGDSALYFCTSSVVAGESNEKLFFGSGTQLSVL.

Comments on this clonotype: Germline is not matched at one junction end, which may reflect a read error. The chain uses TRBV6-5 and TRBJ2-7, with D maybe TRBD2 (6 bases). Germline V gene sequence: CDR1 MNHEY, CDR2 SVGAGI. This CDR3 contains 16 residues. CDR3: CASSYSLRDLTYEQYF. CDR3 coding DNA: TGCGCCAGCAGTTACTCTCTAAGGGACTTAACCTACGAGCAGTACTTC.

This clonotype was recorded at least ten times. V and J are TRBV6-1 and TRBJ2-5; D unresolved. In germline, CDR1 is MNHNS, CDR2 SASEGT. V lost 6 bases, J lost 4 bases, and 12 bases lay in between. The CDR3 spans 13 residues. The CDR3 DNA follows: TGTGCCAGCAGGGCCCGCACCCCAGAGACCCAGTACTTC. Protein sequence: CASRARTPETQYF.